Below, one TCR beta chain is given with its context. Its antigen is currently unknown. Germline V gene data show CDR1 as MNHEY and CDR2 as SMNVEV (reference sequence). The CDR3 length is 15 residues. The germline V and J ends were trimmed by 3 bases and 1 base, with 12 bases remaining between them. These data belong to a study of T cell repertoires and HLA-DP antigens. Study as a whole: Alloantigens: one with one groove difference and one with roughly ten differences versus self. Pre-culture CD4+ samples used roughly 1,100 ng DNA versus 200 to 250 ng for CD137+CD4+ sorts.

This table comes from immunoSEQ multiplex PCR, and its TCRdb copy is limited to in-frame clones, with some not included. The sample holds about 120,000 clones, 80% to 95% seen once. The TCR was taken from a woman aged 18-35 years in good health and CMV-seronegative. Sample: CD4+ T cells from PBMCs. The chain has TRBV27 and TRBJ1-2; no clear D gene. CDR3 nucleotides: TGTGCCAGCAGTTTGGTAGGAGTAGGTAACTATGGCTACACCTTC. This translates into CASSLVGVGNYGYTF.